This is a list of T cell receptor beta chains from one sample in a study of blood T cell repertoires in COVID-19. Assay: immunoSEQ multiplex PCR; the TCRdb copy retains only in-frame clones and omits some. The profile shows roughly 500,000 clones, roughly 87% of them singletons. Sample: peripheral blood. All receptors derive from a man aged 18-30 years with COVID-19, enrolled during active disease. CDR3s include the opening cysteine and the closing phenylalanine or tryptophan. The D gene is left open where the match is weak. Not every row has a clone size; where given, it reads once, few, many or a size class.

d_call,v_call,clone_size,j_call,cdr3_aa,cdr3_nt
.,TRBV7-3,.,TRBJ2-3,CASSLGAVPSTDTQYF,TGTGCCAGCAGCTTAGGGGCGGTCCCGAGCACAGATACGCAGTATTTT
.,TRBV6-2/TRBV6-3,.,TRBJ2-7,CASSYSRYEQYF,TGTGCCAGCAGTTACTCCCGGTACGAGCAGTACTTC
.,TRBV18,.,TRBJ2-1,CASSAIEGGFRNEQFF,TGTGCCAGCTCAGCAATAGAGGGGGGGTTCAGGAATGAGCAGTTCTTC
.,TRBV7-6,.,TRBJ2-1,CASSFGSSYNEQFF,TGTGCCAGCAGCTTTGGGAGCTCCTACAATGAGCAGTTCTTC
.,TRBV12-3/TRBV12-4,.,TRBJ1-5,CASRNTGRQPQHF,TGTGCCAGCAGGAATACAGGGCGGCAGCCCCAGCATTTT
.,TRBV5-8,.,TRBJ2-3,CASSPGDSTDTQYF,TGTGCCAGCAGCCCGGGGGACAGCACAGATACGCAGTATTTT
TRBD1,TRBV3-1/TRBV3-2,.,TRBJ2-5,CASRTRQGALETQYF,TGTGCCAGCCGGACCAGACAGGGCGCGCTGGAGACCCAGTACTTC
TRBD1,TRBV7-7,once,TRBJ2-3,CASSSGTVTSTDTQYF,TGTGCTAGCAGCTCCGGGACAGTTACTAGCACAGATACGCAGTATTTT
.,TRBV5-5,once,TRBJ1-1,CASSFEWGGETEAFF,TGTGCCAGCAGCTTTGAATGGGGAGGAGAAACTGAAGCTTTCTTT
.,TRBV14,.,TRBJ2-7,CASSPLSQISYEQYF,TGTGCCAGCAGCCCTTTAAGCCAAATCTCCTACGAGCAGTACTTC
.,TRBV27,once,TRBJ2-7,CASRDSFDEQYF,TGTGCCAGCAGAGACAGTTTCGACGAGCAGTACTTC
.,TRBV3-1/TRBV3-2,once,TRBJ1-5,CASSQGPGAHQPQHF,TGTGCCAGCAGCCAAGGGCCAGGGGCTCATCAGCCCCAGCATTTT
.,TRBV9,.,TRBJ2-1,CATSRAGLNNEQFF,TGTGCCACCTCCAGGGCGGGATTAAACAATGAGCAGTTCTTC
.,TRBV7-8,.,TRBJ1-2,CASSLGRYTGPFYGYTF,TGTGCCAGCAGCTTGGGACGTTATACAGGGCCCTTCTATGGCTACACCTTC
.,TRBV7-6,.,TRBJ2-1,CASSSYGNEQFF,TGTGCCAGCAGCTCCTACGGCAATGAGCAGTTCTTC
TRBD2,TRBV2,.,TRBJ2-7,CASSEASRGDEQYF,TGTGCCAGCAGTGAAGCAAGTCGGGGGGACGAGCAGTACTTC
TRBD2,TRBV7-3,.,TRBJ2-1,CASSIWTSEYNEQFF,TGTGCCAGCAGCATATGGACTAGCGAATACAATGAGCAGTTCTTC
TRBD1,TRBV5-1,.,TRBJ1-4,CASSRDSSTRNEKLFF,TGCGCCAGCAGCCGGGACAGCTCAACCCGTAATGAAAAACTGTTTTTT
.,TRBV9,.,TRBJ1-5,CASTSGLQPQHF,TGTGCCAGCACCTCGGGACTTCAGCCCCAGCATTTT
.,TRBV7-9,few,TRBJ1-2,CASSLGTANYGYTF,TGTGCCAGCAGCTTAGGGACAGCTAACTATGGCTACACCTTC
TRBD2,TRBV7-9,.,TRBJ2-1,CASSRLAGNDEQFF,TGTGCCAGCAGCCGACTAGCGGGAAACGATGAGCAGTTCTTC
TRBD2,TRBV3-1/TRBV3-2,once,TRBJ2-1,CASSQDHGAGASYNEQFF,TGTGCCAGCAGCCAAGATCATGGAGCGGGAGCAAGCTACAATGAGCAGTTCTTC
.,TRBV19,.,TRBJ1-1,CASSIGPGGPFAFF,TGTGCCAGTAGTATTGGTCCTGGGGGCCCTTTTGCTTTCTTT
.,TRBV6-5,.,TRBJ1-2,CASSSLGLGGDGYTF,TGTGCCAGCAGTTCTCTTGGACTGGGGGGAGATGGCTACACCTTC
.,TRBV7-8,.,TRBJ1-1,CASSERTGGPRVTEAFF,TGTGCCAGCAGCGAACGGACGGGGGGGCCGCGGGTCACTGAAGCTTTCTTT
.,TRBV18,.,TRBJ2-7,CASSPGGQRSYEQYF,TGTGCCAGCTCACCGGGGGGACAGCGCTCCTACGAGCAGTACTTC
TRBD1,TRBV27,.,TRBJ2-7,CASSPTGGNEQYF,TGTGCCAGCAGTCCTACAGGGGGCAACGAGCAGTACTTC
.,TRBV11-3,.,TRBJ2-7,CASSTYSRRGEQYF,TGTGCCAGCAGCACCTACTCACGAAGGGGCGAGCAGTACTTC
TRBD1,TRBV18,.,TRBJ2-5,CASSPRQGQQETQYF,TGTGCCAGCTCACCCCGACAGGGCCAACAAGAGACCCAGTACTTC
TRBD2,TRBV7-8,.,TRBJ2-1,CASSPYGRGSYNEQFF,TGTGCCAGCAGCCCATACGGGCGGGGGTCCTACAATGAGCAGTTCTTC
TRBD2,TRBV7-6,.,TRBJ2-7,CASSALAGGRYEQYF,TGTGCCAGCAGCGCACTAGCGGGAGGTCGGTACGAGCAGTACTTC
.,TRBV2,few,TRBJ1-5,CASSDTGQSNQPQHF,TGTGCCAGCAGTGATACAGGACAGTCCAATCAGCCCCAGCATTTT
.,TRBV5-1,.,TRBJ2-3,CASSLSVLPGFSTDTQYF,TGCGCCAGCAGCTTGAGTGTGCTCCCAGGGTTTAGCACAGATACGCAGTATTTT
TRBD2,TRBV5-4,.,TRBJ2-3,CASSLEASGRDTQYF,TGTGCCAGCAGCTTGGAAGCTAGCGGGAGAGATACGCAGTATTTT
.,TRBV7-9,.,TRBJ2-5,CASTDSQETQYF,TGTGCCAGCACCGACAGCCAAGAGACCCAGTACTTC
.,TRBV3-1/TRBV3-2,.,TRBJ1-4,CASSPEAGLSNEKLFF,TGTGCCAGCAGCCCCGAGGCGGGGCTTAGTAATGAAAAACTGTTTTTT
TRBD2,TRBV27,.,TRBJ2-7,CASSLTSGSSYEQYF,TGTGCCAGCAGTTTAACTAGCGGCAGCTCCTACGAGCAGTACTTC
TRBD1,TRBV19,.,TRBJ1-2,CASSTPRTGNYGYTF,TGTGCCAGTAGTACCCCCCGGACAGGGAACTATGGCTACACCTTC
.,TRBV6-5,.,TRBJ2-5,CASTGGQHNQETQYF,TGTGCCAGCACGGGCGGACAACACAACCAAGAGACCCAGTACTTC
.,TRBV4-1,.,TRBJ2-1,CASSQPSVEQFF,TGCGCCAGCAGCCAACCATCGGTTGAGCAGTTCTTC
.,TRBV24-1,.,TRBJ2-1,CATSDRFGMNEQFF,TGTGCCACCAGTGACAGGTTCGGGATGAATGAGCAGTTCTTC
.,TRBV24-1,.,TRBJ2-1,CATSVGGNYNEQFF,TGTGCCACCAGTGTGGGCGGGAACTACAATGAGCAGTTCTTC
.,TRBV4-2,.,TRBJ2-7,CASSGVVDEQYF,TGTGCCAGCAGCGGAGTTGTCGACGAGCAGTACTTC
TRBD1,TRBV11-2,.,TRBJ2-7,CASSPRTGSNEQYF,TGTGCCAGCAGCCCACGGACAGGCTCGAACGAGCAGTACTTC
TRBD1,TRBV11-3,.,TRBJ1-2,CASSRQGNYGYTF,TGTGCCAGCAGCCGACAGGGCAACTATGGCTACACCTTC
.,TRBV6-1,once,TRBJ2-3,CASSEVWTSRGTQYF,TGTGCCAGCAGTGAAGTATGGACTTCCCGAGGGACGCAGTATTTT